This T cell receptor beta chain derives from a study of T cells in Graves' hyperthyroidism and ophthalmopathy. This clonotype showed up just a few times. TCR beta CDR3 region amplification was performed from RNA transcripts. With the HTBI primer set, the TCR CDR3 went through a first round of RT-PCR. TCRdb independently ran MiXCR on the multiplex PCR reads; one entry per CDR3 protein. The profile covers some 440,000 distinct CDR3 sequences, with about 15% appearing a single time and less than 15% taken by the ten largest. This CDR3 has 15 residues. V dropped 5 bases and J dropped 0; count of bases not matched to a gene: 6. Germline V gene lookup returns CDR1 SQVTM and CDR2 ANQGSEA.

The clonotype was recovered from a woman between 18 and 29 years old with Graves' hyperthyroidism. Sequencing was carried out using blood. This chain uses TRBV29-1 with TRBJ2-2; 7 nucleotides line up with TRBD1. CDR3 nucleotide sequence: TGCAGCGTTAATCAAGGGGGCCCGAACACCGGGGAGCTGTTTTTT. It codes for CSVNQGGPNTGELFF.